One TCR beta chain is described in this entry. The antigen is unknown. The sample's time point: patch test 3, about 24 weeks after DPC sensitization. Treatment described: therapeutic diphenylcyclopropenone sensitization with weekly scalp DPC. TCRdb ran MiXCR on the RACE reads and lists one entry per CDR3 protein. The data hold over 55,000 distinct CDR3 sequences, with 11% observed a single time. The data were taken from a study of human T cells and chemical hapten exposure. For the study at large: The scalp of each patient received a weekly diphenylcyclopropenone dose for the full roughly 25-week study. Patients, a majority of them female, were diagnosed with alopecia areata, totalis or universalis.

Between the trimmed V and J ends, which lost 5 bases and 2 bases, there was a span of 14 bases. The CDR3 sequence is 15 residues long. Germline lookup yields CDR1 MDHEN and CDR2 SYDVKM. Study results and caveats: Donors were affected by alopecia, so their immune reaction might vary from that of healthy individuals.

Sequenced here: whole blood, sampled in connection with sensitization to the hapten diphenylcyclopropenone (DPC). This chain links TRBV28 with TRBJ2-3; D perhaps matches TRBD1 (6 bases). The sequence came from a woman in her forties or fifties with alopecia areata. Some clones in this sample may be carry-over from other donors' samples. CDR3 sequence reads: CASSLPTGHTDTQYF. CDR3 DNA: TGTGCCAGCAGTCTCCCGACAGGACACACAGATACGCAGTATTTT.